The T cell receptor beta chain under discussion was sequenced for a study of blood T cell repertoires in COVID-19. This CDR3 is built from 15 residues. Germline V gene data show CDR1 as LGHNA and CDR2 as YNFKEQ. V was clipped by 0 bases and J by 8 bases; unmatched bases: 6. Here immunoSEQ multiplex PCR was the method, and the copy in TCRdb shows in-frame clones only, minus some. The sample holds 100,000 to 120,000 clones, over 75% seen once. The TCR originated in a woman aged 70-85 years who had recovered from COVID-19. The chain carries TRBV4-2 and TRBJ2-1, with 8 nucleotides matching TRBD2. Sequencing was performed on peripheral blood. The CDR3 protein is CASSQDRGGLHEQFF. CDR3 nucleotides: TGTGCCAGCAGCCAAGATCGGGGGGGGTTACATGAGCAGTTCTTC.